This T cell receptor (beta chain) was sequenced in a study of T cell responses to AZD1222 COVID-19 vaccine (dated by TCRdb to 2020 to 2022). In the study overall: AZD1222 recipients with second doses at about 4 weeks or about 12 weeks were pooled, because spike-specific TCR depth and breadth did not differ between schedules. A total of over 230 trial participants underwent TCR sequencing, of whom under 220 had received two doses of AZD1222 and approximately 25 had received two doses of the MenACWY control vaccine. Enrollment into the trials was organized by age into subgroups of 18-55, 56-69 and 70-plus years, and those subgroups contained approximately 150, 30 and 60 TCR-sequenced participants, respectively. Points the paper makes about the study in general: Participants were mostly white British, with more females than males. The authors suggested clonal diversity may have been underestimated. After two AZD1222 doses, both the breadth and the depth of spike-specific TCRs were significantly higher than at day 0 and than in MenACWY recipients. The whole spike protein was spanned by vaccine-associated CD4 TCRs, and dominant responses were seen in regions 160-218 and 743-854. Conclusions about previously exposed vaccinees are limited because only six or seven AZD1222 recipients were SARS-CoV-2 seropositive at baseline. Because no samples from the day 14 peak response were available, repertoires could be characterized only after the peak T cell response. Nearly half of unique spike-specific TCRs reportedly recognized epitopes outside regions mutated in the B.1.351 and B.1.1.7 variants. In the small 56-69-year group, the increase in depth fell short of significance, most likely because of low power.

This specimen's time point label, interpreted: baseline before first vaccination. Samples from vaccinated people were obtained from the UK trials COV001 and COV002, which included a single-blind randomized controlled phase 2/3 trial of AZD1222 (ChAdOx1 nCoV-19) in healthy adults. For TCRbeta chain sequencing, PBMC samples were collected from trial participants at day 0 and at day 28 after the second dose. The CDR3 regions of human TCRbeta chains were analyzed by immunosequencing. The original methods were these. Repertoire TCRs were checked for matches against a reference library of SARS-CoV-2-specific TCRs that had been generated using the MIRA antigen-specificity platform. Breadth meant the fraction of unique TCRs that were SARS-CoV-2-associated, whereas depth meant the fraction of total T cells that were SARS-CoV-2-associated. Using the MIRA data, each spike-specific TCR was assigned both to the spike region to which the TCR was reactive and to a CD4 or CD8 class. Log10-transformed breadth and depth values were compared by one-way ANOVA with Sidak's multiple comparisons tests. Imported from immuneACCESS, the table was reduced by TCRdb to in-frame sequences with V and J called. These copies leave out some clones; in studies compared against another copy, an unresolved V gene accounts for under half, and the cause of the remainder is not known. The V and J calls and clone size come from that table; D and trimming were worked out from the DNA. Counted in this sample were 120,000 or so clones; about 88% of them appeared once. The ten biggest clones cover 28% of the sample.

With respect to this clone: Its antigen has not been determined. Base-call qualities are not available, and no considerably larger clone is one nucleotide away.

Measured from the cysteine to the phenylalanine, the CDR3 is 16 residues long. Only CDR3 DNA is held: 48 bases, read in frame from base 1. For CDR1 and CDR2, the germline V gene lists SGHRS and YFSETQ. V and J lose 5 bases and 0 bases, and a span of 17 bases separates them. Sequencing used peripheral blood, obtained on day 0 of AZD1222 vaccination. The V gene is TRBV5-1 and the J gene is TRBJ1-1, with no D gene named confidently. This TCR was recovered from an adult in good health. CDR3 protein: CASRSTTGKVNTEAFF. DNA sequence: TGCGCCAGCAGATCGACTACCGGGAAAGTGAACACTGAAGCTTTCTTT.